This TCR beta chain derives from a study of CD8 T cells in Susac syndrome. The study, taken as a whole, reports: Susac CD8+ cells expanded clonally the most in TEMRA cells and in active patients. As the study acknowledged, the number of individuals in its TCR sequencing and HLA analysis was relatively small.

A quantity of roughly 0.5 to 1 ug RNA underwent reverse transcription using random hexamers. TCRdb re-derived calls from the immunoSEQ multiplex PCR reads in MiXCR, one entry per CDR3 protein. This table holds fewer than 85,000 distinct CDR3 sequences, roughly 94% found once. CD8+ and CD4+ T cells from blood underwent TCR beta sequencing, which was carried out in a high-throughput format. In germline, CDR1 is MNHEY, CDR2 SMNVEV (reference sequence). This CDR3 is built from 14 residues. Trimming at V came to 5 bases and at J to 5 bases, leaving 8 bases not matched to a gene. With regard to this clonotype: Antigen unknown.

The chain recombines TRBV27 with TRBJ2-7, with TRBD1 identical over 8 bases. Specimen: CD8+ T cells from PBMCs. The TCR originated in a human donor with Susac syndrome. Here the CDR3 reads CASSPRDRRNEQYF. In nucleotides, the CDR3 is TGTGCCAGCAGTCCCCGGGACAGGAGAAACGAGCAGTACTTC.